The T cell receptor (beta chain) under discussion was sequenced for a study of cytomegalovirus exposure and HLA in healthy donors (dated by TCRdb to between 2016 and 2019). Looking at the study overall: An earlier analysis of a few hundred of the donors reported about 300 Gb of sequence data and 117 million unique TCR beta sequences obtained from roughly 170 million T cells. An early release that covered around 590 HLA-typed donors contained around 330 gigabases of sequencing data and 85 million to 100 million unique TCR sequences. Of the 398 genotyped donors, roughly 76% were placed in the genetic ancestry cluster associated with self-reported Caucasian donors. The study was designed to test whether signatures of past pathogen exposure could be identified by cataloging public T cell receptors. The T cell repertoires of around 730 subjects were profiled by immunosequencing and related to cytomegalovirus serostatus. Along with the roughly 670-subject first cohort, a separate validation cohort of about 110 different subjects was used. The study combined high-throughput TCR immunosequencing, statistical association of individual TCRs with disease status, and machine learning to predict cytomegalovirus infection status. A later analysis re-analyzed previously published TCR beta repertoires from roughly 630 donors and added high-resolution HLA genotyping to study TCR occurrence patterns. In the later analysis, no new phenotypic data were used to find candidate immune exposures; instead, reliance was placed on TCR beta sequences and their occurrence across donors. In an earlier analysis of about 590 of the donors, high-throughput TCR beta sequencing was used to judge whether each TCR beta V gene segment behaved as functional or pseudogenic. Donor age, sex, ethnicity and CMV serostatus were compiled alongside the repertoire data. A later genetic analysis took genome-wide SNP genotypes for about three fifths of the 666 donors and used that subset as a discovery cohort. All discovery cohort repertoires had been generated on a single sequencing platform. HLA typing covered class I and class II loci at four-digit resolution. The number of donors typed differed by locus, with about 620-630 for A, B, C, DRB1 and DQB1, around 500 for DQA1, 600 to 610 for DPA1, and some 450 for DPB1. Roughly five DR-DQ haplotypes were handled as single units for association and clustering because linkage in the cohort was strong. On average, roughly 240,000 unique TCR beta nucleotide sequences were sequenced per donor among 398 genotyped donors of the cohort, with approximately 18% of those sequences being non-productive.

This clone was observed once. This clone's antigen is unknown. Per-nucleotide qualities are absent, and no much larger clonotype sits a single base away. Trimming at the junction amounts to 6 bases on V and 8 bases on J, and the germline ends lie 19 bases apart. The CDR3 sequence holds 14 residues, the cysteine and phenylalanine included. The sequence is cut down to CDR3 DNA, 42 bases in frame from base 1. Sequences SNHLY (CDR1) and FYNNEI (CDR2) are obtained from the germline V gene. The cohort comprised around 700 healthy bone marrow donors. At the time of sampling, all cohort members were nominally healthy, though unrecorded immune exposures were likely present. The donor was CMV seronegative and was included in the group of under 450 seronegative cohort members. Every donor gave a peripheral blood sample, and the peripheral blood mononuclear cells from that sample were used for TCR beta sequencing. The Qiagen DNeasy Blood Extraction Kit was used to extract genomic DNA from the blood cell samples.

Overall study results and their limits: Because counts were too low, roughly 18 rarely observed V segments, including chromosome 9 orphons, were left out of the earlier analysis of 587 of the donors. An earlier analysis of several hundred of the donors showed that most TCR beta V segments appeared in productive rearrangements either about 87% or about 30% of the time, which broadly matched IMGT annotations. Because the 87-base-pair reads could not distinguish some IMGT-functional V segments, including TRBV6-2 and TRBV6-3, those segments were excluded. HLA typing was unavailable for some donors at each locus, so association tests used only the typed subset. The study gave a list of some 150 TCR beta chains associated with cytomegalovirus. In a later genetic analysis, fewer N-insertions in productive TCRs were reported among donors in an Asian-associated ancestry cluster than the approximately 710-donor mean. In vitro tests confirmed that three of the cytomegalovirus-associated TCR beta chains recognize cytomegalovirus antigens. A cluster of highly shared sequence variants was judged likely to be a technical artifact of the sequencing pipeline. Most TCR sequences were observed very rarely across donors, whereas some public TCRs were present in many individuals. In this cohort, only TCR beta chains were sequenced, and detectable features were limited by the absence of alpha or paired-chain data. In a later analysis, TCR association rates were found to vary across HLA loci, with the most associated TCRs seen for DRB1 alleles and the fewest for HLA-C alleles. Assigning TCR associations to individual alleles was difficult when HLA alleles, especially DR and DQ, strongly co-occurred. A further reported finding was that TCR beta sequences accurately predicted the HLA-A and HLA-B alleles for most subjects in the first cohort. A later analysis associated roughly 17,000 TCR beta sequences with specific HLA alleles at a false discovery rate of 0.05. According to the authors, the approach could potentially be generalized to other disease states and immunological phenotypes. Most CMV-associated TCR beta chains appeared to be HLA-restricted in a later analysis, and the HLA associations seemed to be driven largely by CMV exposure. The classifier was reported to diagnose cytomegalovirus status with high specificity and sensitivity in both the original cohort and the validation cohort. According to a later analysis, parvovirus B19, influenza, CMV and Epstein-Barr virus appeared linked to several top co-occurrence clusters. In a later analysis, HLA-associated TCR beta chains were found to be more clonally expanded and to have lower generation probabilities than equally common non-associated chains. Roughly uniform sequencing depth across donors was assumed in presence/absence analyses, although this assumption may not hold. V-gene and J-gene trimming of TCR beta chains was associated with a missense DCLRE1C variant in a later genetic analysis, and the association was replicated in an independent cohort. CMV serostatus was the only immune exposure information available for the cohort. Correlated functional status among segregating V segments might reflect linkage disequilibrium, but an unknown experimental factor could not be ruled out.

The library relied on the immunoSEQ multiplex PCR assay. A mixture of 60 forward primers for TCR Vbeta segments and 13 reverse primers for TCR Jbeta segments was used in the multiplex PCR. A multiplex PCR assay on genomic DNA amplified the CDR3 region of rearranged TCR beta genes. The Illumina HiSeq System was used to sequence the amplified TCR beta libraries as 87-base-pair reads. On the authors' methods: In a later analysis, tens of millions of unique TCR beta chains were counted across the 500 to 850 repertoires, and approximately 11 million of these chains were shared by at least two donors. A nearest-neighbor algorithm error-corrected the raw reads and collapsed the reads into unique sequences, merging closely related sequences to remove PCR and sequencing errors. CDR3 sequences were aligned to IMGT reference sequences to assign V, D and J gene segments. For a sequence to be retained, a match of at least six nucleotides was required to both a V gene segment and a J gene segment. Rearrangements were called productive when the CDR3 lacked stop codons and stayed in frame with V and J; all others were non-productive. CDR3 was defined by IMGT convention, running from the second conserved V-encoded cysteine to the conserved J-encoded phenylalanine. In an earlier analysis of roughly 580 of the donors, sequences lacking an unambiguous match to a single V gene segment were excluded. An earlier analysis of approximately 590 of the donors called V segments functional above 56.7% productive rearrangements and segregating when the between-donor standard deviation exceeded 5%. A statistical classification framework was built to diagnose cytomegalovirus status from the catalog of TCR beta chain sequences. V and J gene assignment, in a later analysis, came from comparing TCR nucleotide sequences with IMGT/GENE-DB human TR gene sequences. A later analysis assigned CDR3 sequences and most-parsimonious VDJ recombination scenarios with the TCRdist pipeline. In a later analysis, every TCR beta chain was defined by the combination of its CDR3 amino acid sequence and its V-gene family, and reads without a unique V-gene family were dropped. A later analysis removed 500 to 650 highly shared, low-generation-probability nucleotide sequences to deal with suspected cross-contamination and a sequencing artifact. A later analysis calculated a clonal expansion index for each public chain from normalized within-repertoire ranks of inferred template counts. A later analysis computed generation probabilities with a VDJ recombination model fitted to out-of-frame rearrangements, and checked the results against IGoR. In a later analysis, hypergeometric tests were used to score TCR-TCR, TCR-HLA and TCR-CMV co-occurrence, with a repertoire-size bias correction applied to TCR pairs. To estimate false discovery rates, a later analysis permuted the HLA or CMV assignments 20 times. In a later analysis, co-occurring TCRs were grouped with DBSCAN, and TCRdist sequence similarity was added when clustering was performed within HLA-allele-positive subsets. Repertoires with fewer than 30,000 or more than 120,000 public chains, plus five repertoires with anomalous nucleotide sharing, were excluded from co-occurrence clustering. Here the immuneACCESS table is served through TCRdb, limited to in-frame sequences with V and J called. Missing clones are a known gap in these copies; in checked studies unresolved V genes cover under half, and the rest lacks a known reason. That table is the source of V, J and clone size, and D and trimming were worked out from the DNA. The sample table contains some 120,000 clones; only one count was recorded for around 81% of them. 2% to 2.5% of the sample goes to the ten largest clones.

The TCR comes from a woman between 35 and 50 years old in good health and CMV-seronegative. The chain links TRBV2 with TRBJ1-2; possibly the D gene is TRBD1, per 6 matching bases. Material: PBMCs. The CDR3 here reads CASRIRTDRSGYTF. The DNA reads as follows: TGTGCCAGCAGAATACGGACAGATCGGAGCGGCTACACCTTC.